These 2 T cell receptor beta chains were sequenced from one sample in a study of T cells in Graves' hyperthyroidism and ophthalmopathy. Authors of the study amplified TCR beta CDR3 regions from RNA transcripts. The HTBI primer set served for first-round RT-PCR of the TCR CDR3. TCRdb used MiXCR to reprocess the multiplex PCR reads, holding one entry per CDR3 protein. In the table there are approximately 600,000 distinct CDR3 sequences, roughly 14% of which are singletons. Sequencing input: blood. The receptors were sampled from a woman in her thirties or forties with Graves' ophthalmopathy.

Only a few counts were recorded for this clonotype. The chain is built from TRBV7-6 and TRBJ2-6, with D unresolved. With 1 base removed from V and 0 bases from J, the gap between germline ends came to 13 bases. The germline V gene has CDR1 SGHVS and CDR2 FNYEAQ. The CDR3 is 18 residues long. The CDR3 is CASSLVPAGSSGANVLTF. The CDR3 DNA is TGTGCCAGCAGCTTAGTCCCGGCAGGAAGCTCTGGGGCCAACGTCCTGACTTTC.

The genes are TRBV7-3 and TRBJ1-1, with D unresolved. Trimming cost V 2 bases and J 9 bases, with 10 bases left between them. The CDR3 is 12 residues long. In germline, CDR1 is SGHTA, CDR2 FQGTGA. CDR3 sequence reads: CASSLASQKAFF. The CDR3 DNA reads as TGTGCCAGCAGCTTAGCCAGCCAGAAAGCTTTCTTT.